The T cell receptor (beta chain) described here comes from a study of T-cell memory formation after mild COVID-19. TCRdb ran MiXCR on the 5' RACE reads and lists one entry per CDR3 protein. This sample has some 320,000 distinct CDR3 sequences; 15% to 20% occur once, and the top ten carry approximately 20%. Deletions cut 0 bases from V and 4 bases from J, with 13 bases between. CDR3 length equals 16 residues. Germline lookup yields CDR1 MGHDK and CDR2 SYGVNS. Input material: PBMCs or a T cell subset sorted from them (not recorded which). The rearrangement uses TRBV25-1 and TRBJ2-1; the D gene could be TRBD1 or TRBD2 (5 bases each). The TCR sequence derives from a man between 18 and 29 years old who had mild COVID-19 (a few samples of this study predate the infection). Cell type and time point are not known. The CDR3: CASSEYTGTQYNEQFF. The CDR3 DNA reads TGTGCCAGCAGTGAATACACCGGGACCCAGTACAATGAGCAGTTCTTC. Using reference TRBV25-1 and TRBJ2-1 for the parts outside the CDR3, the full variable domain is EADIYQTPRYLVIGTGKKITLECSQTMGHDKMYWYQQDPGMELHLIHYSYGVNSTEKGDLSSESTVSRIRTEHFPLTLESARPSHTSQYLCASSEYTGTQYNEQFFGPGTRLTVL.